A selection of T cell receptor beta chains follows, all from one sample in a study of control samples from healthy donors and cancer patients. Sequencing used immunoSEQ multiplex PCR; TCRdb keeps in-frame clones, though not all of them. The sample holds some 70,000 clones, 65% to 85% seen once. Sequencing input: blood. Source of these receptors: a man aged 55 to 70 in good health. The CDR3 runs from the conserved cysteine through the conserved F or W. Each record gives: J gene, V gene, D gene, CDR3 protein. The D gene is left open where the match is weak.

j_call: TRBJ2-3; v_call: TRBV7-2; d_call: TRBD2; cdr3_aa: CASSSGSAGDTQYF
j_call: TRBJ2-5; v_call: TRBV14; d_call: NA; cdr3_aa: CASSQRLRETQYF
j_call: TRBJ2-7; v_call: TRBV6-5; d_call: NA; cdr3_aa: CASSYAGVLNEQYF
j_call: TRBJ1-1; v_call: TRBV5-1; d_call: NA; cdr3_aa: CASRANGGSGTGEAFF
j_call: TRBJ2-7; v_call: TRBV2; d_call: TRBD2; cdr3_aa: CASRDNSGRAYEQYF
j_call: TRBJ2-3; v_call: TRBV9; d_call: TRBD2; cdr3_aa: CASSVLAGPTDTQYF
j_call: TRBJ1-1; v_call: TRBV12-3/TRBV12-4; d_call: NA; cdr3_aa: CASSFAEGGEAFF
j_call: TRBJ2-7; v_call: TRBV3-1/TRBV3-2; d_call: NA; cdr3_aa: CASSQSGISYEQYF
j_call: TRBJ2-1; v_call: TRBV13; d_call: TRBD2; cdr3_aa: CASSSLAGDSEYEQFF
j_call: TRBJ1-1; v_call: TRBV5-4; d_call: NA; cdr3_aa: CASSRSGGAGGTEAFF
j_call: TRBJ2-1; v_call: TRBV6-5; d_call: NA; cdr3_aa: CASSYDRSGYNEQFF
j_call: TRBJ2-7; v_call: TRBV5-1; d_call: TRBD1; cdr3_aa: CASSPGTGGPYEQYF
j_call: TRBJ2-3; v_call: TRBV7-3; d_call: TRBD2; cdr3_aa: CASSLASGITDTQYF
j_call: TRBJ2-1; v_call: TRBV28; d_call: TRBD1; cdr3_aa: CASSRDRGYRNEQFF
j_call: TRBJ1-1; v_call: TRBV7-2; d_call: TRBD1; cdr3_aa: CASSFAPGGTEAFF
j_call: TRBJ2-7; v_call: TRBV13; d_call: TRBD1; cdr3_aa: CASSYALTGGRYEQYF
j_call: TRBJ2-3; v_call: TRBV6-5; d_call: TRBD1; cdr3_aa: CACRPGQHTDTQYF
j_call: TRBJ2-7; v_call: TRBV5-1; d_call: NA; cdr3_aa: CASSDGMGYEQYF
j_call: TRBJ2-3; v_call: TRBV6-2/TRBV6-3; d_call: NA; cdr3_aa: CASSLNPSGTDTQYF
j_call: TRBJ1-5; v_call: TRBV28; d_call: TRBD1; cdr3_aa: CASSLRGWGQGDNQPQHF
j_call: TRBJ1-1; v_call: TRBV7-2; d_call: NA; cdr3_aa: CASSLADGVTEAFF
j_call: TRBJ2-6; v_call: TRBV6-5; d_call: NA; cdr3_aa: CASSYVVSGANVLTF
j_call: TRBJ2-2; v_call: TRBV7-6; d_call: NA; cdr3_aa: CASSLGAGTGELFF
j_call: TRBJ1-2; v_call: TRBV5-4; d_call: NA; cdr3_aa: CASSLVPIRGYTF
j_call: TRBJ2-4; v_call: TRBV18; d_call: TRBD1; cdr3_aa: CASSRPGQTINIQYF
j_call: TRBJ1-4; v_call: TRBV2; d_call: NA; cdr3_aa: CASSDEEKLFF
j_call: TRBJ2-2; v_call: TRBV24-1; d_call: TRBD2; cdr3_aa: CATRGLAGNTGELFF
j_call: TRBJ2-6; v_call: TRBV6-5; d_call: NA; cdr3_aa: CASRRDNVLTF
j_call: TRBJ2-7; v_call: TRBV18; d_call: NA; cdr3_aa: CASSYDRGPYEQYF
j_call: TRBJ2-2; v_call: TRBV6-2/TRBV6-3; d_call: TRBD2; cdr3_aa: CASSREGTIYTGELFF
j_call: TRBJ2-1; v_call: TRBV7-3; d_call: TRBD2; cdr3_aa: CASSPSATSVNEQFF
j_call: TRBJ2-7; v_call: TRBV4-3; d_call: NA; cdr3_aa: CASSHTQGREQYF
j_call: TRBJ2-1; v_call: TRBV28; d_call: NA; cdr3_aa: CASSLYSENEQFF
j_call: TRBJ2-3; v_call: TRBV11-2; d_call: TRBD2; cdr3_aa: CASSLGELAASTDTQYF
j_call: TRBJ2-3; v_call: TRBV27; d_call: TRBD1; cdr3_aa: CASRDGGTGKTDTQYF
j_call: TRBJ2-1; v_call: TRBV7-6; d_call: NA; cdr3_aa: CASSLGVPAVGNEQFF
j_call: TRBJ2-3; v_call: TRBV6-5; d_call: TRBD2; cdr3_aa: CASSPRGRAGDTQYF
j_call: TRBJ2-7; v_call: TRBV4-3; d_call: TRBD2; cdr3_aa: CASSQGLGTSGGYEQYF
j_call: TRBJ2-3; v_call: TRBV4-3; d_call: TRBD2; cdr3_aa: CASSPRREGYLSTDTQYF